This T cell receptor beta chain was sequenced during a study of blood T cell repertoires in COVID-19. Original methodology: Reference gene primer amplification gave estimated nucleated cell counts. Assay: immunoSEQ multiplex PCR; the TCRdb copy retains only in-frame clones and omits some. D and trimming were read from the DNA, whereas the V and J calls and clone size are those reported in that table. The sample includes approximately 210,000 clones, about 90% of them seen just once. Germline V gene data show CDR1 as MNHEY and CDR2 as SVGAGI. V lost 3 bases to trimming and J lost 1 base, with 8 bases between them. CDR3 length: 14 residues.

The source material was PBMCs or T cells enriched from blood (not recorded which). The chain employs TRBV6-5 and TRBJ2-3; the D is unclear. The TCR sequence derives from a woman aged 45-65 years with acute COVID-19. The CDR3, as DNA: TGTGCCAGCAGTTATATCCCCCGCACAGATACGCAGTATTTT. This gives the protein CASSYIPRTDTQYF.